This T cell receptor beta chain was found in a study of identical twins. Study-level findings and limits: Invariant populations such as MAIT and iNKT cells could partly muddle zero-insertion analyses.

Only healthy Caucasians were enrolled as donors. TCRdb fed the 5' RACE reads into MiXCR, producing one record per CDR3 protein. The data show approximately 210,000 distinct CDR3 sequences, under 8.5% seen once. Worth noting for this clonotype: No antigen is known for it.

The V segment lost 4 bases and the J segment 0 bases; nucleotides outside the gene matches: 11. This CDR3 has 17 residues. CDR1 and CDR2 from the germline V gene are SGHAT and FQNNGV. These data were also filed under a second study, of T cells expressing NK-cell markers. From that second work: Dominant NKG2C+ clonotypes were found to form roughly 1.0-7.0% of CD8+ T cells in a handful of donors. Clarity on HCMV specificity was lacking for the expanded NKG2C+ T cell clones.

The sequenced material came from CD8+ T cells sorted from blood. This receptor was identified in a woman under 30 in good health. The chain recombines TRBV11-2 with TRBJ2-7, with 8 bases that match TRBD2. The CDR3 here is CASSSPLTSATSYEQYF. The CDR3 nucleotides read TGTGCCAGCAGCTCCCCGCTGACTAGCGCCACCTCCTACGAGCAGTACTTC.